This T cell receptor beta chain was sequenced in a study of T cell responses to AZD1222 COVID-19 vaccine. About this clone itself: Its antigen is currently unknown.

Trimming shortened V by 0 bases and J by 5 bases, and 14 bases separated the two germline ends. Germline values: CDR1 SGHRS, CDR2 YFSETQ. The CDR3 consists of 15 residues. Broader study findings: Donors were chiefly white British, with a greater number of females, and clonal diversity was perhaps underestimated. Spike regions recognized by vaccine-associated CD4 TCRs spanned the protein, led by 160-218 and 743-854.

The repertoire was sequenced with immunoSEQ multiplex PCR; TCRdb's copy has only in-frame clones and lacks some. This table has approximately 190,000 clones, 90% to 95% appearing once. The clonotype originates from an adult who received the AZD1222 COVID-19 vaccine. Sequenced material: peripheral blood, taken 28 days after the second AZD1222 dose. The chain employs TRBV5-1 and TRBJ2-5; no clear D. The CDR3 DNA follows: TGCGCCAGCAGCTTGGGACGCGACCGGGTTGAGACCCAGTACTTC. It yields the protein CASSLGRDRVETQYF.